These 10 T cell receptor beta chains were sequenced from one sample in a study of human T cells and chemical hapten exposure. Regarding time point: pre-sensitization, week 0. Specified treatment: therapeutic diphenylcyclopropenone sensitization with weekly scalp DPC. One entry per CDR3 protein results from TCRdb running MiXCR on the RACE reads. The table shows 300,000 to 450,000 distinct CDR3 sequences, with 4% to 6% occurring only once. Source: whole blood, taken in connection with sensitization to the hapten diphenylcyclopropenone (DPC). The receptor source for this set is a woman in her 50s with alopecia areata. Some clones in this sample may be carry-over from other donors' samples.

This clonotype came up many times. The gene calls are TRBV24-1 and TRBJ2-1, with a tentative D call TRBD2 (5 bases). The CDR3 has 11 residues. Germline loops: CDR1 KGHDR, CDR2 SFDVKD. V lost 5 bases, J lost 12 bases, and 10 bases lay in between. The chain's CDR3 is CATSGGIGQFF. The CDR3 region has the DNA TGTGCCACCAGTGGAGGGATCGGGCAGTTCTTC.

This clonotype has just a few counts. The rearrangement links TRBV5-1 to TRBJ2-6, with D perhaps TRBD1 (5 bases). The CDR3 contains 14 residues. CDR1 SGHRS and CDR2 YFSETQ come from the germline V gene. Trimming took off 5 bases at V and 4 bases at J, with 10 bases between the two ends. The CDR3 reads CASSWGGGANVLTF. DNA of the CDR3: TGCGCCAGCAGTTGGGGCGGAGGGGCCAACGTCCTGACTTTC.

This clonotype was seen repeatedly, ten times or more. The chain uses TRBV20-1 and TRBJ2-1; 15 bases fit TRBD2. The CDR3 extends over 13 amino acids. J was trimmed by 8 bases and V by 8 bases; bases with no gene match: 4. Germline V gene lookup returns CDR1 DFQATT and CDR2 SNEGSKA (reference sequence). CDR3 sequence: CSSGLAGGYEQFF. As DNA, the CDR3 is TGCAGTTCGGGACTAGCGGGAGGTTATGAGCAGTTCTTC.

This clonotype came up many times. The chain links TRBV5-1 to TRBJ2-2; D gene uncertain. V shed 0 bases and J shed 0 bases, with 3 bases lying between them. The CDR3 runs to 14 residues. Germline lookup yields CDR1 SGHRS and CDR2 YFSETQ. The CDR3 is CASSLDSNTGELFF. DNA of the CDR3: TGCGCCAGCAGCTTGGATTCGAACACCGGGGAGCTGTTTTTT. The variable domain in full, with the rest retrieved from reference TRBV5-1 and TRBJ2-2, is KAGVTQTPRYLIKTRGQQVTLSCSPISGHRSVSWYQQTPGQGLQFLFEYFSETQRNKGNFPGRFSGRQFSNSRSEMNVSTLELGDSALYLCASSLDSNTGELFFGEGSRLTVL.

This clonotype was counted ten times or more. The CDR3 spells CASSLGAGSLDTQYF. The DNA of the CDR3 is TGTGCCAGCAGCTTAGGCGCGGGGTCCCTAGATACGCAGTATTTT. The V and J genes are TRBV11-2 and TRBJ2-3; a possible D gene is TRBD2 (6 bases). Looked up from germline, CDR1 is SGHAT and CDR2 is FQNNGV. V was pared by 1 base and J by 5 bases, with 13 bases between. The CDR3 covers 15 residues.

There are a few counts of this clonotype. V gene TRBV18 combines with J gene TRBJ1-2, with 7 positions matching TRBD1. The CDR3 has 15 amino acids. The V gene's germline CDR1 is KGHSH and CDR2 LQKENI. The trim removed 3 bases at V and 5 bases at J, leaving 9 bases unmatched. The CDR3 nucleotides read TGTGCCAGCTCACCGGGGGGACAGAACGTTTATGGCTACACCTTC. Translation gives CASSPGGQNVYGYTF. Full variable domain (remainder filled in from reference TRBV18 and TRBJ1-2): NAGVMQNPRHLVRRRGQEARLRCSPMKGHSHVYWYRQLPEEGLKFMVYLQKENIIDESGMPKERFSAEFPKEGPSILRIQQVVRGDSAAYFCASSPGGQNVYGYTFGSGTRLTVV.

In this sample, this clonotype turned up many times. This sequence joins TRBV3-1 and TRBJ1-1; D possibly corresponds to TRBD1 (6 bases). Germline values: CDR1 LGHDT, CDR2 YNNKEL (reference sequence). V was cut by 0 bases and J by 5 bases, with 10 bases left in between. The CDR3 contains 14 residues. In DNA form, the CDR3 reads TGTGCCAGCAGCCAAGAACAGGGACGGACTGAAGCTTTCTTT. Amino acids: CASSQEQGRTEAFF.

The chain recombines TRBV5-4 with TRBJ2-3; maybe TRBD1 (5 bases). The CDR3 consists of 13 residues. V was shortened by 7 bases and J by 4 bases, with 13 bases between the two germline ends. Looked up from germline, CDR1 is SGHNT and CDR2 is YYREEE (reference sequence). The CDR3 DNA sequence: TGTGCCAGCGCCCTCCAGGGCCCAGATACGCAGTATTTT. Translating it yields CASALQGPDTQYF. Filled out from reference TRBV5-4 and TRBJ2-3, the complete variable domain reads ETGVTQSPTHLIKTRGQQVTLRCSSQSGHNTVSWYQQALGQGPQFIFQYYREEENGRGNFPPRFSGLQFPNYSSELNVNALELDDSALYLCASALQGPDTQYFGPGTRLTVL.

This clonotype was seen many times. The CDR3 nucleotides are TGTGCCAGCAGCGTAGCGGTCGGGAGGGTCACAGATACGCAGTATTTT. Residues: CASSVAVGRVTDTQYF. V and J are TRBV9 and TRBJ2-3; 8 nucleotides match TRBD2. Germline loops: CDR1 SGDLS, CDR2 YYNGEE. The CDR3 is 16 residues long. The V gene end was trimmed by 0 bases and the J gene end by 2 bases; junction bases not matched to a gene: 5.

This clonotype has a count of ten or more. The rearrangement links TRBV19 to TRBJ2-4, with 8 bases aligning to TRBD1. Germline V CDR1 and CDR2: LNHDA, SQIVND (reference sequence). With V trimmed by 7 bases and J by 6 bases, 8 bases remained unmatched. This CDR3 is 14 amino acids long. CDR3 in DNA: TGTGCCAGTACCCCAGACAGGGGACGAAACATTCAGTACTTC. It is translated as CASTPDRGRNIQYF. Variable domain in full (rest from reference TRBV19 and TRBJ2-4): DGGITQSPKYLFRKEGQNVTLSCEQNLNHDAMYWYRQDPGQGLRLIYYSQIVNDFQKGDIAEGYSVSREKKESFPLTVTSAQKNPTAFYLCASTPDRGRNIQYFGAGTRLSVL.